This T cell receptor (beta chain) was sequenced during a study of post-analysis software for immune sequencing data. Broader study findings: When patients were compared with controls, four or five TRBV segments were more frequent, TRBV5-6, TRBV5-1 and TRBV20-1 among them.

Notes on this clonotype: What it recognizes is unknown.

CDR1 and CDR2 from the germline V gene are MNHGY and SAAAGT. V lost 8 bases and J lost 7, with 12 bases in between. This CDR3 is 13 amino acids long. Sequencing libraries made from TCR beta cDNA carried unique molecular identifiers. Input populations of roughly 1 to 11 million T cells gave rise to roughly 0.5 million cDNA molecules. TCRdb independently ran MiXCR on the PCR reads; one entry per CDR3 protein. The sample carries over 700,000 distinct CDR3 sequences, about 32% recorded once. The genes are TRBV6-8 and TRBJ1-6; D gene ambiguous. This clonotype was obtained from a girl aged 10 to 17 with multiple sclerosis. Sequencing used blood. CDR3 region: CASRQDLNSPLHF. The CDR3 DNA follows: TGTGCCAGCCGCCAAGACCTCAATTCACCCCTCCACTTT.